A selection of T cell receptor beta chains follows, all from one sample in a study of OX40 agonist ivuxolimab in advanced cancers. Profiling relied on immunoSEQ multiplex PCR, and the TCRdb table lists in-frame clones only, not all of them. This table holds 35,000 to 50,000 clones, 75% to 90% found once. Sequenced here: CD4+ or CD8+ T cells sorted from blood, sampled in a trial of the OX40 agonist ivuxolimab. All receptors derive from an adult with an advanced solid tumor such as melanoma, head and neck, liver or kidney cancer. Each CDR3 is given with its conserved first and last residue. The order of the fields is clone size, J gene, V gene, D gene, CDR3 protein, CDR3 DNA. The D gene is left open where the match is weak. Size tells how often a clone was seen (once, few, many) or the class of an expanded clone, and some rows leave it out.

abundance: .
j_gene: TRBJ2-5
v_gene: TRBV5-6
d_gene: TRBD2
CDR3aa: CASSLVALAGGGTQYF
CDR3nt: TGTGCCAGCAGCTTGGTCGCCCTAGCGGGAGGGGGGACCCAGTACTTC

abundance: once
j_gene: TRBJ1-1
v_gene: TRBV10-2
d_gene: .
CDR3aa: CASSEKGYTEAFF
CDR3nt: TGCGCCAGCAGTGAGAAGGGCTACACTGAAGCTTTCTTT

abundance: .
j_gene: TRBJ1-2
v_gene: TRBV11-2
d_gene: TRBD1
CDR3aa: CASSLAPTGEGYGYTF
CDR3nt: TGTGCCAGCAGCTTAGCCCCGACAGGGGAGGGGTATGGCTACACCTTC

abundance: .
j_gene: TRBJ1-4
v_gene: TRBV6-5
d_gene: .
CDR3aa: CASANDRSNEKLFF
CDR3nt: TGTGCCAGCGCAAACGACAGATCGAATGAAAAACTGTTTTTT

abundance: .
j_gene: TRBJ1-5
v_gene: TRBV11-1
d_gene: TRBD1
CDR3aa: CASSSGQGNQPQHF
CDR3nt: TGTGCCAGCAGCTCAGGACAGGGTAATCAGCCCCAGCATTTT

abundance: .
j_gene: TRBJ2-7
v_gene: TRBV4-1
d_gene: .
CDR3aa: CASSQPTGRRDEQYF
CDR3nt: TGCGCCAGCAGCCAACCGACAGGGAGGAGGGACGAGCAGTACTTC

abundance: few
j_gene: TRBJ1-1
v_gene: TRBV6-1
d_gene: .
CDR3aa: CASSEVWTENTEAFF
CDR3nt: TGTGCCAGCAGTGAAGTCTGGACAGAGAACACTGAAGCTTTCTTT

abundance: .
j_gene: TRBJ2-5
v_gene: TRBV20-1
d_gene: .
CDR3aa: CSASPQETQYF
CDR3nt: TGCAGTGCTAGCCCCCAAGAGACCCAGTACTTC

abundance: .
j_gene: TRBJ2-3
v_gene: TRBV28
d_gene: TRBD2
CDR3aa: CASSLPSGPTDTQYF
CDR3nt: TGTGCCAGCAGCCTCCCTAGCGGCCCCACAGATACGCAGTATTTT

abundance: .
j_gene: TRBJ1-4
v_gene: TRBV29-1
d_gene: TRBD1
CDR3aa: CSVGLGQGAANEKLFF
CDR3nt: TGCAGCGTTGGATTGGGTCAGGGGGCGGCTAATGAAAAACTGTTTTTT